This T cell receptor (beta chain) was sequenced in a study of T-cell memory formation after mild COVID-19. Study overall: For the most part, TCR clusters were specific to one donor.

Points from the study as a whole: Unconfirmed was the SARS-CoV-2 specificity of second-wave clones that peaked on day 37. There was a balanced CD4/CD8 profile in clones contracting day 15 to 85, and later expanders leaned CD4+.

On this clonotype: As yet, its antigen is unknown.

5'RACE primed at constant segments yielded TCR alpha and TCR beta cDNA libraries bearing sample barcodes and UMIs. TCRdb recomputed calls from the 5' RACE reads with MiXCR, one row per CDR3 protein. The sample has 250,000 to 400,000 distinct CDR3 sequences; approximately 14% are singletons. V dropped 1 base and J dropped 2; count of bases not matched to a gene: 11. Germline V lookup: CDR1 LNHNV, CDR2 YYDKDF (reference sequence). CDR3 size: 17 residues. The genes are TRBV15 and TRBJ2-7; TRBD1 agrees at 7 bases. The sample taken for sequencing was PBMCs or a T cell subset sorted from them (not recorded which). The sequence derives from a man between 18 and 35 years old who had mild COVID-19 (a few samples of this study predate the infection). Cell type and time point are not known. The CDR3 region is CATSRARETGVTYEQYV. The CDR3 DNA reads as TGTGCCACCAGCAGAGCAAGGGAAACAGGGGTCACCTACGAGCAGTACGTC.